A single sample is the source of the 2 T cell receptor beta chains below, sequenced in a study of blood T cells in healthy people across ages (dated by TCRdb to the mid-2010s). Library creation used 5' RACE. Data came from an Illumina HiSeq 2500. A second PCR of about 6 to 11 cycles was performed with a sample-barcoded 5' primer and a J-beta primer mix. TCRdb applied fastp at Q25 and MiXCR to the public reads, then kept only in-frame beta chains. For every CDR3 protein sequence, its rows merge into one entry that carries the most common genes and DNA. Counted in this sample were 800,000 to 1,300,000 distinct CDR3 sequences; about 25% of them appeared once. In total, the top ten clones hold approximately 0.79% of the sample. The same sample was also used in a study of T cells of mothers and their children.

Sample: blood. The receptors come from a girl between 2 and 10 years old in good health.

In its sample, this clonotype was seen a few times. The chain employs TRBV29-1 and TRBJ1-2; 10 bases are a match to TRBD1. Germline-derived CDR1 and CDR2 are SQVTM and ANQGSEA. CDR3 length equals 13 residues. The junction had 1 base not matched to a gene; V was cut back by 4 bases and J by 2 bases. Here the CDR3 DNA reads TGCAGCGTTGGGACAGGGGGAAACTATGGCTACACCTTC. This translates into CSVGTGGNYGYTF.

The chain employs TRBV7-9 and TRBJ2-1; 11 nucleotides line up with TRBD2. The CDR3 covers 19 residues. The germline V gene has CDR1 SEHNR and CDR2 FQNEAQ (reference sequence). Unmatched junction bases numbered 14, after V lost 1 base and J lost 6 bases. The CDR3 reads CASSLVLAGGRRVFNEQFF. CDR3 DNA: TGTGCCAGCAGCTTAGTTCTAGCGGGGGGTCGGCGAGTTTTCAATGAGCAGTTCTTC.